A single sample is the source of the 11 T cell receptor beta chains below, sequenced in a study of Graves' ophthalmopathy and Graves' hyperthyroidism. Amplified material comprised TCR beta CDR3 regions derived from RNA transcripts. Amplification began with first-round RT-PCR using HTBI primers, then second-round multiplex PCR was performed. From the multiplex PCR reads, TCRdb called clonotypes with MiXCR, one entry per CDR3 protein. The sample consists of 400,000 or so distinct CDR3 sequences, 15% of them appearing once. The sequencing input was peripheral blood. These receptors were taken from a woman under 30 with stable Graves' hyperthyroidism.

The rearrangement joins TRBV28 to TRBJ1-1; D possibly corresponds to TRBD1 (5 bases). The CDR3 consists of 14 residues. Trimming cost V 1 base and J 4 bases, with 10 bases left between them. Germline V gene data show CDR1 as MDHEN and CDR2 as SYDVKM. In DNA, the CDR3 is TGTGCCAGCAGTTTATACACTAGGGGCACTGAAGCTTTCTTT. Amino acid sequence: CASSLYTRGTEAFF.

This clonotype was recorded many times. The rearrangement links TRBV12-3 or TRBV12-4 to TRBJ2-6; D uncertain. This CDR3 spans 15 amino acids. V was shortened by 2 bases and J by 1 base, with 6 bases between the two germline ends. The CDR3 DNA is TGTGCCAGCAGTTTACTGAGTTCTGGGGCCAACGTCCTGACTTTC. Its protein product is CASSLLSSGANVLTF.

The chain carries TRBV18 and TRBJ1-1; possibly TRBD1 for D (6 bases). Germline V gene lookup returns CDR1 KGHSH and CDR2 LQKENI. This CDR3 comprises 17 residues. Between the trimmed V and J ends, which lost 1 base and 4 bases, there was a span of 19 bases. The CDR3 region is CASSPRGQSGRCTEAFF. The CDR3 region has the DNA TGTGCCAGCTCACCACGGGGACAATCTGGTCGGTGCACTGAAGCTTTCTTT.

The table lists this clonotype with many counts. The chain carries TRBV11-3 and TRBJ1-2, with D perhaps TRBD1 (6 bases). CDR3 size: 13 residues. The V end lost 5 bases, the J end lost 4 bases, and 11 bases lay between the germline ends. The germline V gene encodes CDR1 SGHNT and CDR2 YENEEA. The CDR3 region is CASSPGQSYGYTF. The CDR3 DNA reads TGTGCCAGCAGCCCAGGACAGAGCTATGGCTACACCTTC.

Worth noting for this clonotype: A much larger clone sits a single nucleotide away, making a read error possible. The rearrangement links TRBV4-1 to TRBJ1-1, with D perhaps matching TRBD1 (5 bases). The CDR3 spans 18 residues. Germline V CDR1 and CDR2: MGHRA, YSYEKL. V was pared by 3 bases and J by 12 bases, with 32 bases between. The CDR3: CASSQAGFPVLGWTVTFF. The CDR3, as DNA: TGCGCCAGCAGCCAGGCAGGGTTTCCTGTTTTAGGGTGGACCGTAACTTTCTTT.

This clonotype appeared many times. The rearrangement joins TRBV12-3 or TRBV12-4 to TRBJ1-6; D ambiguous. V was pared by 6 bases and J by 10 bases, with 16 bases between. The CDR3 has 14 residues. The CDR3 protein is CASSPGLLKSPLHF. CDR3 nucleotides: TGTGCCAGCAGCCCCGGCCTTTTAAAATCACCCCTCCACTTT.

This clonotype has ten or more counts. Germline and junction disagree at one end, which may indicate a read error. The chain employs TRBV24-1 and TRBJ2-5; D is undetermined. The CDR3 has 14 residues. CDR1 is KGHDR and CDR2 is SFDVKD in the germline V gene. CDR3 protein: CATSDWAVQETQYF. CDR3 DNA sequence: TGTGCCACCAGCGATTGGGCGGTCCAAGAGACCCAGTACTTC.

The sample holds a few counts of this clonotype. This rearrangement joins TRBV3-1 to TRBJ2-5, with 13 bases that match TRBD2. This CDR3 comprises 16 residues. Germline trimming cut 11 bases from V and 4 bases from J; bases unmatched to any gene: 13. Germline assignment: CDR1 LGHDT and CDR2 YNNKEL (reference sequence). The CDR3 coding sequence is TGTGCCTCGAGTCGGACTAGCGGGGGCATTCTAGAGACCCAGTACTTC. Translating gives CASSRTSGGILETQYF.

This clonotype came up many times. The chain carries TRBV6-1 and TRBJ1-1, with 7 nucleotides matching TRBD1. Unmatched junction bases numbered 13, after V lost 4 bases and J lost 5 bases. The CDR3 is 16 residues long. Germline V gene sequence: CDR1 MNHNS, CDR2 SASEGT. The CDR3 region has the DNA TGTGCCAGCAGTGGTCCAACAGGGGTAGGAGGGACTGAAGCTTTCTTT. It is translated as CASSGPTGVGGTEAFF.

Many counts were recorded for this clonotype. The J gene is TRBJ2-7, the V gene TRBV10-2; D not certain. The V end lost 0 bases, the J end lost 2 bases, and 5 bases lay between the germline ends. Per germline, CDR1 WSHSY and CDR2 SAAADI. CDR3 size: 13 residues. CDR3 residues: CASSESTTYEQYF. CDR3 in DNA: TGCGCCAGCAGTGAGTCCACCACCTACGAGCAGTACTTC.

At least ten counts were recorded for this clonotype. This chain links TRBV24-1 with TRBJ1-1; D is unclear. The V and J ends lost 4 bases and 0 bases respectively, with 8 bases between them. The CDR3 is made up of 14 amino acids. Germline lookup yields CDR1 KGHDR and CDR2 SFDVKD. The CDR3 sequence is CATSDGFMNTEAFF. The CDR3 nucleotides are TGTGCCACCAGTGACGGATTTATGAACACTGAAGCTTTCTTT.